These 8 T cell receptor beta chains were all obtained from the same sample, sequenced in a study of blood T cells in healthy people across ages (dated by TCRdb to the mid-2010s). The library was obtained by 5' RACE. This sample was sequenced with an Illumina HiSeq 2500. A second PCR of roughly 6 to 12 cycles was run with a J-beta primer mix and a sample-barcoded 5' primer. TCRdb cleaned the public reads at Q25 with fastp, built clones with MiXCR and kept in-frame beta chains. When rows share a CDR3 protein, they turn into one entry using the most common DNA and genes. This sample has about 720,000 distinct CDR3 sequences in its table, and over 20% of those were observed once. Approximately 20% of the sample is held by the ten biggest clonotypes. The sequenced material came from blood. The source is a man between 65 and 85 years old in good health.

This clonotype was counted only a few times. One junction end disagrees with the germline gene, perhaps due to a read error. This chain connects TRBV20-1 to TRBJ1-2; the D is unclear. CDR3 length: 13 amino acids. The germline gives CDR1 DFQATT, CDR2 SNEGSKA (reference sequence). CDR3 protein: CNASVEDLRGYTF. CDR3 coding DNA: TGCAATGCTAGTGTGGAGGACCTCAGGGGCTACACCTTC.

This clonotype turned up a few times. The chain recombines TRBV7-6 with TRBJ2-3; weak D call: TRBD2 (6 bases). The length of the CDR3 is 17 residues. Germline values: CDR1 SGHVS, CDR2 FNYEAQ. V lost 4 bases to trimming and J lost 0 bases, with 17 bases between them. The CDR3 sequence is CASSSIPGLHSTDTQYF. The CDR3 bases are TGTGCCAGCAGCTCGATACCGGGACTCCATAGCACAGATACGCAGTATTTT.

There are a few counts of this clonotype. For the CDR3, the DNA is TGTGCCAGCAAATCGGGACAGGGACGGGCACCCCTCCACTTT. This encodes CASKSGQGRAPLHF. The chain couples TRBV6-5 to TRBJ1-6; 9 bases are a match to TRBD1. Germline V lookup: CDR1 MNHEY, CDR2 SVGAGI. V lost 7 bases to trimming and J lost 11 bases; unmatched junction nucleotides: 9. CDR3 length: 14 amino acids.

This clonotype was seen more than once but under ten times. The chain couples TRBV19 to TRBJ2-1; D uncertain. Trimming pared 5 bases from V and 3 bases from J, leaving 14 bases between. The V gene's germline CDR1 is LNHDA and CDR2 SQIVND (reference sequence). This CDR3 has 15 residues. The CDR3 DNA reads TGTGCCAGTAGTCGCATGGGCACCGGCTACAATGAGCAGTTCTTC. This gives the protein CASSRMGTGYNEQFF.

The chain is built from TRBV7-2 and TRBJ2-5; D is uncertain. Germline CDR1 SGHTA, CDR2 FQGNSA. Trimming pared 0 bases from V and 0 bases from J, leaving 2 bases between. CDR3 length: 13 amino acids. The CDR3 sequence is CASSLAHQETQYF. CDR3 nucleotide sequence: TGTGCCAGCAGCTTAGCCCACCAAGAGACCCAGTACTTC. The whole variable domain, remainder taken from reference TRBV7-2 and TRBJ2-5, is GAGVSQSPSNKVTEKGKDVELRCDPISGHTALYWYRQSLGQGLEFLIYFQGNSAPDKSGLPSDRFSAERTGGSVSTLTIQRTQQEDSAVYLCASSLAHQETQYFGPGTRLLVL.

The rearrangement links TRBV19 to TRBJ1-2; tentatively, D is TRBD1 (6 bases). Trimming took off 5 bases at V and 4 bases at J, with 17 bases between the two ends. Germline V gene lookup returns CDR1 LNHDA and CDR2 SQIVND (reference sequence). The CDR3 extends over 15 amino acids. Here the CDR3 DNA reads TGTGCCAGTAGTTCCTCGGGACAACCAATCTATGGCTACACCTTC. Translation: CASSSSGQPIYGYTF.

This clonotype has a handful of counts. The chain employs TRBV7-9 and TRBJ2-2; TRBD2 might be the D (6 bases). Germline values: CDR1 SEHNR, CDR2 FQNEAQ (reference sequence). Trimming took off 4 bases at V and 6 bases at J, with 15 bases between the two ends. CDR3 length: 15 residues. CDR3 amino acids: CASSSSGVSAGELFF. Written as DNA, the CDR3 is TGTGCCAGCAGCTCATCGGGAGTGTCCGCCGGGGAGCTGTTTTTT.

This clonotype showed up just a few times. J is TRBJ2-2 and V is TRBV20-1, with TRBD1 as a possible D gene (6 bases). CDR1 DFQATT and CDR2 SNEGSKA come from the germline V gene (reference sequence). There are 14 residues in the CDR3. The V end was cut by 6 bases, the J end by 5 bases, with 16 bases between. The chain's CDR3 is CSAQIYRETGELFF. For the CDR3, the DNA is TGCAGTGCCCAAATTTACAGGGAAACCGGGGAGCTGTTTTTT.